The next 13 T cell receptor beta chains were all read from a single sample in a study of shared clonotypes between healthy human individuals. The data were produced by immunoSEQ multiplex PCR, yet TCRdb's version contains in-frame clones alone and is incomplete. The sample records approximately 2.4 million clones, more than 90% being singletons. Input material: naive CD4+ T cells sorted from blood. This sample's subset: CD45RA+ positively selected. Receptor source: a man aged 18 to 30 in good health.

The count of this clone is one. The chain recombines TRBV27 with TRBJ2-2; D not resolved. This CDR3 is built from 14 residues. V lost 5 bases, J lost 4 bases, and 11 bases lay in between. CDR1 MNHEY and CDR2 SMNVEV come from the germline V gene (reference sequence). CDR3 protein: CASSLGYRTGELFF. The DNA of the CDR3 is TGTGCCAGCAGTCTAGGTTATCGCACCGGGGAGCTGTTTTTT.

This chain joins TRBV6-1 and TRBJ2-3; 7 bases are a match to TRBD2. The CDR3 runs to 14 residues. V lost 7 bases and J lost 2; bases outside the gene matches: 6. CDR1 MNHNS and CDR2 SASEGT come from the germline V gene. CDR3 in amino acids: CASKRLADTDTQYF. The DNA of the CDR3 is TGTGCCAGCAAACGGCTAGCGGACACAGATACGCAGTATTTT.

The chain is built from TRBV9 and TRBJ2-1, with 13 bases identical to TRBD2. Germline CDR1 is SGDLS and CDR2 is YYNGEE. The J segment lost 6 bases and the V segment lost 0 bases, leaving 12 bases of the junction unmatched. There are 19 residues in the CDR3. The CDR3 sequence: CASSVALFSTSGRPNEQFF. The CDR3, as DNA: TGTGCCAGCAGCGTAGCCCTTTTTTCGACTAGCGGGAGGCCCAATGAGCAGTTCTTC.

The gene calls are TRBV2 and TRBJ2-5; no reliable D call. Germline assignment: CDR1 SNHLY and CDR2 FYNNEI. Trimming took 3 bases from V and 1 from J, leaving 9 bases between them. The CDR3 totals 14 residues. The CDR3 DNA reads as TGTGCCAGCAGTGACTTAGTCCCCCAAGAGACCCAGTACTTC. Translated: CASSDLVPQETQYF.

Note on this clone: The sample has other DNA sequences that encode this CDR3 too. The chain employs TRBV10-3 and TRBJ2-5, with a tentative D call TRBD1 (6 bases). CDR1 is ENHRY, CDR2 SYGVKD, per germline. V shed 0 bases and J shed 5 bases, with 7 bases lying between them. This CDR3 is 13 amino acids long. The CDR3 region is CAISESGAETQYF. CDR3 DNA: TGTGCCATCAGTGAGTCGGGGGCGGAGACCCAGTACTTC.

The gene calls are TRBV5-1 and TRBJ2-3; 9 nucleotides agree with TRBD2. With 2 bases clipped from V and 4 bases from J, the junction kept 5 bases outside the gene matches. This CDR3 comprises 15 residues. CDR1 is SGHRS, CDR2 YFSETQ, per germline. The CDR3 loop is CASSLASGKADTQYF. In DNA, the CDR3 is TGCGCCAGCAGCTTAGCTAGCGGGAAGGCAGATACGCAGTATTTT.

Here the CDR3 DNA reads TGTGCCAGCAGCTCTGGGGGCTTTTATAGCAATCAGCCCCAGCATTTT. Amino acids: CASSSGGFYSNQPQHF. This sequence joins TRBV5-6 and TRBJ1-5, with D possibly matching TRBD1 (6 bases). V was shortened by 3 bases and J by 0 bases, with 13 bases between the two germline ends. CDR3 length: 16 residues. The germline CDR1 and CDR2 sequences are SGHDT and YYEEEE.

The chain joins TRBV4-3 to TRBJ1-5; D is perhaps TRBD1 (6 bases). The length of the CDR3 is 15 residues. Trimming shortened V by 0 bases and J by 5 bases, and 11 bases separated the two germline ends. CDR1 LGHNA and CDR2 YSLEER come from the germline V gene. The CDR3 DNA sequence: TGCGCCAGCAGCCAAGATGGGGCAGGGGATCAGCCCCAGCATTTT. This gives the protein CASSQDGAGDQPQHF.

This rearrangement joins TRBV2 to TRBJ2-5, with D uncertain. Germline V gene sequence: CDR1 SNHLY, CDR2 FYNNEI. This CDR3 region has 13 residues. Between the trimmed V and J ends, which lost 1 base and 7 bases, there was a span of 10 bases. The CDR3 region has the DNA TGTGCCAGCAGTGAAGGGTTTCGCGGGACCCAGTACTTC. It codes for CASSEGFRGTQYF.

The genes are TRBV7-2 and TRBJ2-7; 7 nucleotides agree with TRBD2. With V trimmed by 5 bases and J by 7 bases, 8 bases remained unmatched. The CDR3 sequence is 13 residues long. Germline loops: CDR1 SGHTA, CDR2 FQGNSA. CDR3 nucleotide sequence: TGTGCCAGCAGCCCCCCGGGGGGTCGGGAGCAGTACTTC. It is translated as CASSPPGGREQYF.

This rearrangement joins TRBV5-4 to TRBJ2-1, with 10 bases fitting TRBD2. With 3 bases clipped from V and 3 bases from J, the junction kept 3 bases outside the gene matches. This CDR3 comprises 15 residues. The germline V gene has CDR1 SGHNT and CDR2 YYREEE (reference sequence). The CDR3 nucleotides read TGTGCCAGCAGCTCTAGCGGGAGCTACTACAATGAGCAGTTCTTC. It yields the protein CASSSSGSYYNEQFF.

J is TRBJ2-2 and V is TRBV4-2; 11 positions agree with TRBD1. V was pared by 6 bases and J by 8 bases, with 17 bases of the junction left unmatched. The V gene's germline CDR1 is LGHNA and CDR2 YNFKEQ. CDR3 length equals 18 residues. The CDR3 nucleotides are TGTGCCAGCAGTCGGACAGGGGGCGCGTTCGACTTGGTTGGGGAGCTGTTTTTT. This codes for CASSRTGGAFDLVGELFF.

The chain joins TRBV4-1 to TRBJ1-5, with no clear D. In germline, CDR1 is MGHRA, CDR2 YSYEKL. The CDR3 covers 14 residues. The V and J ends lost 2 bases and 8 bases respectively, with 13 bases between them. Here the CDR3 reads CASSQPGEGKPQHF. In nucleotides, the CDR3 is TGCGCCAGCAGCCAACCCGGGGAAGGGAAGCCCCAGCATTTT.